This T cell receptor (beta chain) was profiled in a study of T cells in localized non-small cell lung cancer. Comments on this clone: As yet, its antigen is unknown.

Findings of the study overall: Uninvolved neighboring lung showed the greatest T cell clonality, exceeding tumor. The study linked higher blood T cell density to longer overall survival. The tumor had only one region sequenced, so heterogeneity remains possible. A median of around 52 clones ranked among the top 100 in tumor appeared in adjacent lung.

CDR3 length equals 15 residues. After removal of 3 bases from V and 1 base from J, the junction contained 6 bases not matched to a gene. Germline V lookup: CDR1 SGHRS, CDR2 YFSETQ. Libraries were prepared by immunoSEQ multiplex PCR; TCRdb keeps only in-frame clonotypes and omits some of them. The data show nearly 25,000 clones, roughly 86% seen once. The source was peripheral blood, collected before any cancer treatment. The receptor was derived from a male donor aged 60 or older with stage II squamous cell lung carcinoma. The chain is built from TRBV5-1 and TRBJ1-1, with TRBD1 matching 7 bases. The CDR3 sequence: CASSSRGQQNTEAFF. CDR3 bases: TGCGCCAGCAGCTCTAGGGGACAGCAGAACACTGAAGCTTTCTTT.